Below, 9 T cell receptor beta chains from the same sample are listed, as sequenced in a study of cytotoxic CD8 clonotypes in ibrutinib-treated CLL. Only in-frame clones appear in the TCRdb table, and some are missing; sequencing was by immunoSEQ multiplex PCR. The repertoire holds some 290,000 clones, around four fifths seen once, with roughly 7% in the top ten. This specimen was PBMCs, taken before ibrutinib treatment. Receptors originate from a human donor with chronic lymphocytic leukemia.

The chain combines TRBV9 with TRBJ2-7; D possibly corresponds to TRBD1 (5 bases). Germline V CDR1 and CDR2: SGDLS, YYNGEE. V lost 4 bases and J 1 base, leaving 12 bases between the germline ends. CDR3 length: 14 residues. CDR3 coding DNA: TGTGCCAGCAGCAGGGCAGGGATGTCCTACGAGCAGTACTTC. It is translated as CASSRAGMSYEQYF.

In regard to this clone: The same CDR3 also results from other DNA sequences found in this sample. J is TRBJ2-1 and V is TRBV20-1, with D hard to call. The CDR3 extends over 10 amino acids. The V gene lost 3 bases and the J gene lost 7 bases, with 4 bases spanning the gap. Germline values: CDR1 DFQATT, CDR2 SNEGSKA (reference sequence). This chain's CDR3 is CSASLNEQFF. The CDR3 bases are TGCAGTGCTAGCCTAAATGAGCAGTTCTTC.

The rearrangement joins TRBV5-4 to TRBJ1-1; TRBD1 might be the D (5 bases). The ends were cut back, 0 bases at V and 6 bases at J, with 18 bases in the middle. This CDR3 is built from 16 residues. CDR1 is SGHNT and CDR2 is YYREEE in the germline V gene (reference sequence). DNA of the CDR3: TGTGCCAGCAGCTTGGACGGCGGGGGGGTAATGGCTGAAGCTTTCTTT. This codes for CASSLDGGGVMAEAFF. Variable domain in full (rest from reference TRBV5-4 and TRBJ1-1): ETGVTQSPTHLIKTRGQQVTLRCSSQSGHNTVSWYQQALGQGPQFIFQYYREEENGRGNFPPRFSGLQFPNYSSELNVNALELDDSALYLCASSLDGGGVMAEAFFGQGTRLTVV.

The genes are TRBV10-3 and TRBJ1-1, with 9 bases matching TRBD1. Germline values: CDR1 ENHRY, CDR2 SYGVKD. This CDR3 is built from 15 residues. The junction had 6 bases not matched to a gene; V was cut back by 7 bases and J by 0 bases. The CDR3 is CAITGTGIMNTEAFF. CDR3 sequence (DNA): TGTGCCATCACTGGGACAGGGATAATGAACACTGAAGCTTTCTTT.

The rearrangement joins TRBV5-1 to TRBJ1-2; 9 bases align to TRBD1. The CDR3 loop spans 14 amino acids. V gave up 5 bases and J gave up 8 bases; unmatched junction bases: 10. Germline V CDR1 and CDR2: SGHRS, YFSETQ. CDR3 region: CASSTSGTGWGYTF. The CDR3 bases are TGCGCCAGCAGTACCTCAGGGACAGGGTGGGGCTACACCTTC.

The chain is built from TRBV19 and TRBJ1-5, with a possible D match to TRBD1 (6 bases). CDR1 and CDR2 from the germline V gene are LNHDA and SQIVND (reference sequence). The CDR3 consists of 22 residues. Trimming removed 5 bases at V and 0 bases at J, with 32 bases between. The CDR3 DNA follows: TGTGCCAGTAGTCTCCGACCTTTTCCAGCTTTCGATGGACAGTATAGCAATCAGCCCCAGCATTTT. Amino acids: CASSLRPFPAFDGQYSNQPQHF.

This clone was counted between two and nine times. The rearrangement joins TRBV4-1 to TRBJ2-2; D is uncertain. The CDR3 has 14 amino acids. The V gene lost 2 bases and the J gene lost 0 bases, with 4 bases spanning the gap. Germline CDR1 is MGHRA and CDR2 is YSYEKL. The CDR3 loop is CASSQQTNTGELFF. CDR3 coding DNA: TGCGCCAGCAGCCAACAAACGAACACCGGGGAGCTGTTTTTT.

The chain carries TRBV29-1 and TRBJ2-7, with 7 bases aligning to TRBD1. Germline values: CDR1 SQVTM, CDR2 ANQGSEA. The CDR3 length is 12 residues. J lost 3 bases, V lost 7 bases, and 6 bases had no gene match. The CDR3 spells CSASQGVYEQYF. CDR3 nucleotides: TGCAGCGCTTCCCAGGGGGTCTACGAGCAGTACTTC.

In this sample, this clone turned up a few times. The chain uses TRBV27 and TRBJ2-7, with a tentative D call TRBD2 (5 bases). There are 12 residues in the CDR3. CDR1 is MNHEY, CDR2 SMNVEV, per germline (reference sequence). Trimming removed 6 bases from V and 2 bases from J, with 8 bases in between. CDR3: CASSRGTYEQYF. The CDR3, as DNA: TGTGCCAGCAGCCGAGGGACCTACGAGCAGTACTTC.